One sample yielded the 14 T cell receptor beta chains listed below, sequenced in a study of OX40 agonist ivuxolimab in advanced cancers. Measured with immunoSEQ multiplex PCR; TCRdb has only the in-frame clones, and not every one. The table lists tens of thousands of clones, around 89% of them singletons. The specimen was CD4+ or CD8+ T cells sorted from blood, collected in a trial of the OX40 agonist ivuxolimab. These receptors all come from an adult with an advanced solid tumor such as melanoma, head and neck, liver or kidney cancer.

The chain links TRBV30 to TRBJ2-5, with TRBD2 matching over 7 bases. The DNA end favors TRBJ2-7, so the J call may be wrong. This CDR3 spans 12 amino acids. CDR1 and CDR2 from the germline V gene are GTSNPN and SVGIG (reference sequence). CDR3 region: CAWSGGGDEQYF. In nucleotides, the CDR3 is TGTGCCTGGAGTGGGGGGGGAGACGAGCAGTACTTC.

The rearrangement links TRBV4-2 to TRBJ2-7; 7 bases fit TRBD2. The CDR3 covers 16 residues. Losses at the gene ends were 0 bases for V and 3 bases for J; bases not matched to a gene: 8. Germline CDR1 is LGHNA and CDR2 is YNFKEQ. CDR3 sequence: CASSQELGEGLYEQYF. The CDR3 DNA reads as TGTGCCAGCAGCCAAGAGTTGGGGGAGGGCCTCTACGAGCAGTACTTC.

The chain links TRBV5-6 to TRBJ1-4; 9 nucleotides line up with TRBD1. CDR3 length: 15 residues. Looked up from germline, CDR1 is SGHDT and CDR2 is YYEEEE. The junction had 7 bases not matched to a gene; V was cut back by 5 bases and J by 5 bases. The CDR3 bases are TGTGCCAGCAGGGTTTGGGGGACAGGGAATGAAAAACTGTTTTTT. Translated: CASRVWGTGNEKLFF.

DNA for the CDR3: TGCGCCAGCAGCCAAGGCGGGACGGTCCGCACAGATACGCAGTATTTT. Translated: CASSQGGTVRTDTQYF. The V and J genes are TRBV4-3 and TRBJ2-3; tentative D call: TRBD2 (6 bases). V lost 1 base to trimming and J lost 1 base, with 12 bases between them. This CDR3 comprises 16 residues. CDR1 LGHNA and CDR2 YSLEER come from the germline V gene.

This clone was seen once. The chain uses TRBV28 and TRBJ1-2, with 11 bases fitting TRBD1. The CDR3 loop spans 14 amino acids. V lost 6 bases and J lost 5; bases outside the gene matches: 5. CDR1 MDHEN and CDR2 SYDVKM come from the germline V gene. CDR3 sequence reads: CASSPGQGGYGYTF. The DNA for the CDR3 is TGTGCCAGCAGCCCGGGACAGGGGGGATATGGCTACACCTTC.

This clone has only one observation. This chain joins TRBV4-3 and TRBJ2-5; the D is unclear. CDR3 length: 16 amino acids. Germline CDR1 LGHNA, CDR2 YSLEER. The V end lost 5 bases, the J end lost 4 bases, and 20 bases lay between the germline ends. The CDR3 loop is CASSLTTRLIRETQYF. CDR3 in DNA: TGCGCCAGCAGCTTAACGACCCGGCTAATCCGAGAGACCCAGTACTTC.

This rearrangement joins TRBV28 to TRBJ2-7; the D gene could be TRBD1 or TRBD2 (5 bases each). The CDR3 extends over 16 amino acids. Trimming shortened V by 4 bases and J by 0 bases, and 16 bases separated the two germline ends. In germline, CDR1 is MDHEN, CDR2 SYDVKM. The CDR3 spells CASSSIPGRLSYEQYF. The CDR3 region has the DNA TGTGCCAGCAGTTCTATCCCGGGACGACTCTCCTACGAGCAGTACTTC.

This chain uses TRBV4-3 with TRBJ1-2; D might be TRBD1 (6 bases). CDR3 length: 13 residues. V was clipped by 4 bases and J by 4 bases, with 10 bases between them. Germline values: CDR1 LGHNA, CDR2 YSLEER. In nucleotides, the CDR3 is TGCGCCAGCAGCCCGGGGGGGCCCTATGGCTACACCTTC. It translates to CASSPGGPYGYTF.

Regarding this clone: Mismatch with germline at one junction end may stem from a read error. The chain carries TRBV7-7 and TRBJ2-1; no firm D call. CDR3 size: 13 residues. Looked up from germline, CDR1 is SSHAT and CDR2 is FNYEAQ (reference sequence). In nucleotides, the CDR3 is TGTGCTAGCAGCTTAGTGGTAGACAATGAGCAGTTCTTC. Its translation is CASSLVVDNEQFF.

The chain joins TRBV5-1 to TRBJ2-7; the match to TRBD2 covers 10 bases. V lost 2 bases, J lost 3 bases, and 2 bases stayed unmatched. Germline CDR1 and CDR2: SGHRS and YFSETQ. The CDR3 is made up of 14 amino acids. The CDR3 DNA follows: TGCGCCAGCAGCTTCGCTAGCGGGAGCTACGAGCAGTACTTC. It specifies CASSFASGSYEQYF.

This chain links TRBV27 with TRBJ2-7; D unresolved. The CDR3 is made up of 18 amino acids. V dropped 0 bases and J dropped 0 bases, with 18 bases sitting between them. Germline CDR1 is MNHEY and CDR2 is SMNVEV (reference sequence). Written as DNA, the CDR3 is TGTGCCAGCAGTTTATCTTATCTCAGCAAACGGAGCTCCTACGAGCAGTACTTC. Its protein product is CASSLSYLSKRSSYEQYF.

The chain combines TRBV2 with TRBJ2-5, with 12 bases lining up with TRBD2. The V and J ends lost 1 base and 5 bases, in that order; junction bases with no gene match: 11. This CDR3 comprises 18 residues. Germline V gene lookup returns CDR1 SNHLY and CDR2 FYNNEI. CDR3 nucleotide sequence: TGTGCCAGCAGTGAAGGGGCTAGCGGGAGGGTAGTTCTGGAGACCCAGTACTTC. It specifies CASSEGASGRVVLETQYF. The entire variable domain, with the rest obtained from reference TRBV2 and TRBJ2-5, is as follows: EPEVTQTPSHQVTQMGQEVILRCVPISNHLYFYWYRQILGQKVEFLVSFYNNEISEKSEIFDDQFSVERPDGSNFTLKIRSTKLEDSAMYFCASSEGASGRVVLETQYFGPGTRLLVL.

The genes are TRBV7-9 and TRBJ1-2; D is ambiguous. CDR1 SEHNR and CDR2 FQNEAQ come from the germline V gene (reference sequence). Trimming cost V 5 bases and J 2 bases, with 9 bases left between them. The CDR3 sequence is 13 residues long. The CDR3 sequence: CASSPTNNYGYTF. CDR3 DNA: TGTGCCAGCAGCCCGACAAACAACTATGGCTACACCTTC.

The rearrangement uses TRBV5-6 and TRBJ2-7; D is ambiguous. Deletions cut 1 base from V and 4 bases from J, with 15 bases between. Germline CDR1 reads SGHDT; CDR2 reads YYEEEE. CDR3 size: 15 residues. Written as DNA, the CDR3 is TGTGCCAGCAGCTTGCAGTCTAGGATATGGTACGAGCAGTACTTC. Its protein is CASSLQSRIWYEQYF.